This T cell receptor (beta chain) stems from a study of blood T cell repertoires in COVID-19. Overall study: Sources were T cells, B-cell-depleted T cells, or PBMCs; the material itself was cDNA or gDNA.

Germline V gene data show CDR1 as SGDLS and CDR2 as YYNGEE. The length of the CDR3 is 11 residues. V was shortened by 6 bases and J by 15 bases, with 16 bases between the two germline ends. Method: immunoSEQ multiplex PCR; TCRdb's copy keeps in-frame clones and lacks some. The profile shows some 150,000 clones, almost 85% of them singletons. The receptor comes from a man aged 35-49 years who had recovered from COVID-19. The rearrangement links TRBV9 to TRBJ2-4, with D perhaps matching TRBD2 (5 bases). The sequenced sample consisted of peripheral blood. In DNA form, the CDR3 reads TGTGCCAGCAAGGGCCGGGGTCTCCGGTACTTC. It codes for CASKGRGLRYF.